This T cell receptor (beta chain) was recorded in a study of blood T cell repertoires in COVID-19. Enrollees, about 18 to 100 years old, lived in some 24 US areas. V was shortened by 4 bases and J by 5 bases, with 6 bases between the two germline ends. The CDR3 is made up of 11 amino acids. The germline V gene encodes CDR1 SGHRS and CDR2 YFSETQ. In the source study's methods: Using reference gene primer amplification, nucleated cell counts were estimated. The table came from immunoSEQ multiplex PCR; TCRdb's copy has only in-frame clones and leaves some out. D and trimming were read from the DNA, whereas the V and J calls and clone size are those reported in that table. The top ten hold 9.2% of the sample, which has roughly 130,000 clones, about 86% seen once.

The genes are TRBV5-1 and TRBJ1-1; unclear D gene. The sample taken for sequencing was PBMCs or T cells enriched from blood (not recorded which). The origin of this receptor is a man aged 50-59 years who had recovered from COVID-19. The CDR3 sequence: CASSPGTEAFF. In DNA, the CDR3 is TGCGCCAGCAGCCCCGGGACTGAAGCTTTCTTT.